This passage covers 31 T cell receptor beta chains from one sample sequenced in a study of cytomegalovirus exposure and HLA in healthy donors. Researchers ran the PCR with 60 Vbeta and 13 Jbeta primers. Assay used: immunoSEQ multiplex PCR; TCRdb lists only in-frame clones, some missing. In the table there are 84,000 or so clones, around 84% of which are singletons. Specimen: PBMCs. Receptors originate from a woman aged 45 to 65 in good health and CMV-seronegative.

The chain couples TRBV5-8 to TRBJ2-7; D unresolved. Germline CDR1 SGHTS, CDR2 YDEGEE. V lost 0 bases and J lost 4, with 11 bases in between. The length of the CDR3 is 14 residues. The CDR3 DNA sequence: TGTGCCAGCAGCTTGGTGCCAGAAGCGTACGAGCAGTACTTC. Translating gives CASSLVPEAYEQYF.

Only one count was recorded for this clone. The chain links TRBV19 to TRBJ1-2; no clear D gene. This CDR3 is 16 amino acids long. Trimming left V 4 bases short and J 3 bases short, with 18 bases between. The germline CDR1 and CDR2 sequences are LNHDA and SQIVND (reference sequence). The chain's CDR3 is CASSTIGGVSDYGYTF. CDR3 nucleotide sequence: TGTGCCAGTAGTACTATCGGCGGGGTTTCGGACTATGGCTACACCTTC.

Notes on this clone: At the DNA level, this CDR3 is encoded by other sequences in the same sample as well. V gene TRBV5-6 combines with J gene TRBJ2-3; 10 nucleotides agree with TRBD2. The CDR3 runs to 16 residues. V shed 0 bases, J shed 0 bases, and the junction held 1 base outside the gene matches. From germline, CDR1 is SGHDT and CDR2 YYEEEE. CDR3 residues: CASSLGLAGSTDTQYF. CDR3 in DNA: TGTGCCAGCAGCTTGGGACTAGCGGGCAGCACAGATACGCAGTATTTT.

This clone was seen once. The CDR3 sequence is CASSLSIAVQAFF. The CDR3 DNA reads as TGTGCCAGCAGTTTATCGATAGCAGTACAAGCTTTCTTT. The rearrangement uses TRBV27 and TRBJ1-1; D is unclear. Germline CDR1 MNHEY, CDR2 SMNVEV (reference sequence). The CDR3 runs 13 residues. The V end was cut by 0 bases, the J end by 9 bases, with 11 bases between.

The CDR3 spells CASSTRQTTEAFF. CDR3 bases: TGTGCCAGCAGTACTCGACAAACTACTGAAGCTTTCTTT. The chain recombines TRBV7-3 with TRBJ1-1; D uncertain. CDR1 and CDR2 (germline): SGHTA, FQGTGA. There are 13 residues in the CDR3. Trimming removed 6 bases at V and 5 bases at J, with 13 bases between.

V and J are TRBV4-1 and TRBJ2-5; 8 bases agree with TRBD1. The DNA end favors TRBJ2-7, so the J call may be wrong. Germline V gives CDR1 MGHRA, CDR2 YSYEKL. The CDR3 length is 17 residues. CDR3 bases: TGCGCCAGCAGCCAAGGACACAGGGGGACCCCCTCCTACGAGCAGTACTTC. This sequence encodes CASSQGHRGTPSYEQYF.

The J gene is TRBJ1-5, the V gene TRBV19; D uncertain. The CDR3 is 14 amino acids. CDR1 and CDR2 (germline): LNHDA, SQIVND (reference sequence). Between the trimmed V and J ends, which lost 5 bases and 4 bases, there was a span of 12 bases. The CDR3 DNA is TGTGCCAGTAGTCCTCGAATCGGGAATCAGCCCCAGCATTTT. Translating gives CASSPRIGNQPQHF.

The chain combines TRBV5-1 with TRBJ2-2; 10 positions match TRBD1. The CDR3 has 16 amino acids. The germline V gene has CDR1 SGHRS and CDR2 YFSETQ. V trimming: 0 bases; J trimming: 6 bases; junction bases outside the gene matches: 5. CDR3 in DNA: TGCGCCAGCAGCTTGGGTGACAGGGGGCTTCCCGGGGAGCTGTTTTTT. It specifies CASSLGDRGLPGELFF. Drawing the rest from reference TRBV5-1 and TRBJ2-2, the complete variable domain is KAGVTQTPRYLIKTRGQQVTLSCSPISGHRSVSWYQQTPGQGLQFLFEYFSETQRNKGNFPGRFSGRQFSNSRSEMNVSTLELGDSALYLCASSLGDRGLPGELFFGEGSRLTVL.

The rearrangement joins TRBV9 to TRBJ1-1, with 10 bases identical to TRBD1. Germline lookup yields CDR1 SGDLS and CDR2 YYNGEE. This CDR3 spans 16 amino acids. V dropped 3 bases and J dropped 7; count of bases not matched to a gene: 12. The CDR3 bases are TGTGCCAGCAGCGACCCCTTGGACAGGGGGGAGATTGAAGCTTTCTTT. Its translation is CASSDPLDRGEIEAFF.

A note on this clone: Within the sample, other DNA sequences also encode this same CDR3. This sequence joins TRBV5-1 and TRBJ1-5; no clear D. Trimming removed 0 bases at V and 3 bases at J, with 7 bases between. This CDR3 spans 14 amino acids. The germline CDR1 and CDR2 sequences are SGHRS and YFSETQ. The CDR3 DNA sequence: TGCGCCAGCAGCTTGGACAGTCCCAATCAGCCCCAGCATTTT. Protein: CASSLDSPNQPQHF.

The gene calls are TRBV11-1 and TRBJ1-1; a weak D match, TRBD1 (5 bases). This CDR3 contains 17 residues. The V and J ends lost 2 bases and 2 bases respectively, with 18 bases between them. Looked up from germline, CDR1 is SGHAT and CDR2 is FQDESV (reference sequence). The CDR3 coding sequence is TGTGCCAGCAGCTTATTACCAAGGGGCTCCGGTAACACTGAAGCTTTCTTT. Protein product: CASSLLPRGSGNTEAFF. The full variable domain, completed using reference TRBV11-1 and TRBJ1-1, is EAEVAQSPRYKITEKSQAVAFWCDPISGHATLYWYRQILGQGPELLVQFQDESVVDDSQLPKDRFSAERLKGVDSTLKIQPAELGDSAMYLCASSLLPRGSGNTEAFFGQGTRLTVV.

The V gene is TRBV7-2, the J gene TRBJ1-5, with D unresolved. Trimming removed 3 bases at V and 4 bases at J, with 10 bases between. This CDR3 is built from 14 residues. CDR1 is SGHTA and CDR2 is FQGNSA in the germline V gene. The CDR3 protein is CASSLQSTNQPQHF. The DNA for the CDR3 is TGTGCCAGCAGCTTGCAGTCGACTAATCAGCCCCAGCATTTT.

The CDR3 is CASSLAGTGVVYGYTF. Written as DNA, the CDR3 is TGTGCCAGCAGTTTAGCCGGGACAGGGGTGGTATATGGCTACACCTTC. The rearrangement joins TRBV6-5 to TRBJ1-2; 10 nucleotides match TRBD1. V lost 4 bases and J lost 5; bases outside the gene matches: 10. CDR3 length: 16 amino acids. Germline-derived CDR1 and CDR2 are MNHEY and SVGAGI.

J is TRBJ1-2 and V is TRBV5-8; 9 positions match TRBD1. The CDR3 consists of 15 residues. The germline V gene has CDR1 SGHTS and CDR2 YDEGEE. V was pared by 3 bases and J by 4 bases, with 7 bases of the junction left unmatched. CDR3 protein: CASSSRDREAYGYTF. The DNA of the CDR3 is TGTGCCAGCAGCTCCCGGGACAGGGAGGCCTATGGCTACACCTTC.

The V and J genes are TRBV2 and TRBJ2-7, with no clear D. The CDR3 consists of 14 residues. Germline V gene sequence: CDR1 SNHLY, CDR2 FYNNEI. V was clipped by 8 bases and J by 3 bases, with 17 bases between them. DNA of the CDR3: TGTGCCAGCTCTGTTGAGCGTAACCTCTACGAGCAGTACTTC. Residues: CASSVERNLYEQYF.

The gene calls are TRBV13 and TRBJ2-1; 11 bases are shared with TRBD2. The trim removed 4 bases at V and 5 bases at J, leaving 13 bases unmatched. CDR3 size: 18 residues. Germline CDR1 reads PRHDT; CDR2 reads FYEKMQ (reference sequence). The DNA of the CDR3 is TGTGCCAGCAGCTCGACAGGGAGGACTAGCGGGCCCAACAATGAGCAGTTCTTC. This encodes CASSSTGRTSGPNNEQFF.

In this sample, this clone turned up a few times. V is TRBV6-6 and J is TRBJ1-1; D is ambiguous. V lost 6 bases and J 0 bases, leaving 14 bases between the germline ends. CDR3 length: 15 residues. Looked up from germline, CDR1 is MNHNY and CDR2 is SVGAGI (reference sequence). The CDR3 sequence: CASSPFKDLNTEAFF. The CDR3 region has the DNA TGTGCCAGCAGCCCCTTCAAGGACTTGAACACTGAAGCTTTCTTT.

The rearrangement uses TRBV4-3 and TRBJ2-4; 8 positions match TRBD2. The length of the CDR3 is 16 residues. Germline values: CDR1 LGHNA, CDR2 YSLEER. J lost 8 bases, V lost 0 bases, and 9 bases had no gene match. The CDR3 here is CASSQDVNGGAHIQYF. Written as DNA, the CDR3 is TGCGCCAGCAGCCAAGATGTGAACGGGGGGGCCCACATTCAGTACTTC.

The rearrangement links TRBV6-1 to TRBJ1-4; D gene uncertain. This CDR3 is 14 amino acids long. Germline lookup yields CDR1 MNHNS and CDR2 SASEGT. V was shortened by 4 bases and J by 7 bases, with 13 bases between the two germline ends. This CDR3 is CASSVGPLGEKLFF. Here the CDR3 DNA reads TGTGCCAGCAGTGTTGGGCCCTTGGGTGAAAAACTGTTTTTT.

V is TRBV7-9 and J is TRBJ1-2; D is unresolved. V lost 0 bases, J lost 2 bases, and 10 bases lay in between. The CDR3 covers 15 residues. Germline assignment: CDR1 SEHNR and CDR2 FQNEAQ (reference sequence). As DNA, the CDR3 is TGTGCCAGCAGCTTAGCGCTCGGCGGAAACTATGGCTACACCTTC. Protein product: CASSLALGGNYGYTF.

This chain uses TRBV9 with TRBJ2-3; 15 positions match TRBD2. This CDR3 region has 19 residues. V lost 2 bases to trimming and J lost 2 bases; unmatched junction nucleotides: 9. CDR1 and CDR2 from the germline V gene are SGDLS and YYNGEE. The CDR3, as DNA: TGTGCCAGCAGCGTGGGGACTAGCGGGGGGACCCCCCCCACAGATACGCAGTATTTT. It specifies CASSVGTSGGTPPTDTQYF.

The rearrangement uses TRBV6-5 and TRBJ1-3, with 8 positions matching TRBD1. CDR1 is MNHEY and CDR2 is SVGAGI in the germline V gene. V shed 5 bases and J 4 bases; nucleotides not matched to a gene: 7. The CDR3 runs to 15 residues. The CDR3 DNA sequence: TGTGCCAGCAGTAGACGGACAGGGAGGGGAAACACCATATATTTT. This codes for CASSRRTGRGNTIYF.

This chain links TRBV19 with TRBJ2-2; tentative D call: TRBD2 (6 bases). Trimming cost V 11 bases and J 5 bases, with 15 bases left between them. The CDR3 consists of 13 residues. Germline CDR1 and CDR2: LNHDA and SQIVND (reference sequence). CDR3 nucleotides: TGTGCCGGAGGGAGAGGGGAAACCGGGGAGCTGTTTTTT. Amino acids: CAGGRGETGELFF.

The rearrangement links TRBV2 to TRBJ2-2; 15 nucleotides line up with TRBD2. CDR3 length: 16 residues. The germline V gene encodes CDR1 SNHLY and CDR2 FYNNEI. The junction had 2 bases not matched to a gene; V was cut back by 6 bases and J by 3 bases. CDR3 in DNA: TGTGCCAGCAGAGGACTAGCGGGAGGGTACACCGGGGAGCTGTTTTTT. This encodes CASRGLAGGYTGELFF.

The chain recombines TRBV9 with TRBJ2-5, with D possibly TRBD2 on 7 matching bases. Germline V CDR1 and CDR2: SGDLS, YYNGEE. The CDR3 is 16 amino acids. V lost 0 bases to trimming and J lost 2 bases, with 14 bases between them. CDR3 DNA sequence: TGTGCCAGCAGCGTAGGAGGGGGGGCCCCTCAAGAGACCCAGTACTTC. It specifies CASSVGGGAPQETQYF.

This clone came up once. The chain uses TRBV28 and TRBJ2-7, with TRBD2 identical over 8 bases. V was clipped by 6 bases and J by 3 bases; unmatched bases: 10. This CDR3 has 15 amino acids. CDR1 and CDR2 from the germline V gene are MDHEN and SYDVKM. CDR3 loop: CASRLRAGEDYEQYF. DNA of the CDR3: TGTGCCAGCAGATTGAGAGCGGGAGAAGACTACGAGCAGTACTTC.

V and J are TRBV5-1 and TRBJ2-1, with 9 bases fitting TRBD1. V lost 3 bases, J lost 9 bases, and 7 bases stayed unmatched. The CDR3 has 14 residues. Per the germline V gene, CDR1 is SGHRS and CDR2 is YFSETQ. In DNA, the CDR3 is TGCGCCAGCAGCTACGGACAGGGGTATGTTGAGCAGTTCTTC. Its protein is CASSYGQGYVEQFF.

The chain links TRBV29-1 to TRBJ1-1, with unresolved D. V was trimmed by 6 bases and J by 1 base, leaving 9 bases between them. This CDR3 is 12 amino acids long. Germline CDR1 is SQVTM and CDR2 is ANQGSEA. This CDR3 reads CSVGISNTEAFF. The CDR3 DNA is TGCAGCGTCGGGATTTCGAACACTGAAGCTTTCTTT.

The gene calls are TRBV18 and TRBJ1-2; D ambiguous. V gave up 2 bases and J gave up 4 bases, with 14 bases separating them. CDR1 KGHSH and CDR2 LQKENI come from the germline V gene. The length of the CDR3 is 15 residues. Here the CDR3 DNA reads TGTGCCAGCTCACCAGTTGCGGGGTTTAGCTATGGCTACACCTTC. Protein product: CASSPVAGFSYGYTF.

V gene TRBV4-1 combines with J gene TRBJ1-6, with 8 nucleotides matching TRBD1. Trimming cost V 0 bases and J 9 bases; bases outside gene matches: 10. The CDR3 is 17 residues long. Germline CDR1 and CDR2: MGHRA and YSYEKL. The CDR3 sequence: CASSQDGTGLDGSPLHF. CDR3 in DNA: TGCGCCAGCAGCCAAGATGGGACAGGCCTAGATGGTTCACCCCTCCACTTT.

The chain couples TRBV9 to TRBJ2-5; 10 positions agree with TRBD2. The CDR3 runs 15 residues. Germline V CDR1 and CDR2: SGDLS, YYNGEE. With V trimmed by 4 bases and J by 2 bases, 5 bases remained unmatched. The CDR3 reads CASSLSGRGQETQYF. CDR3 DNA: TGTGCCAGCAGCCTAAGCGGGAGGGGACAAGAGACCCAGTACTTC.